This T cell receptor (beta chain) was obtained from a study of blood T cells in healthy people across ages. Germline assignment: CDR1 MGHRA and CDR2 YSYEKL. V gave up 0 bases and J gave up 13 bases, with 12 bases separating them. This CDR3 comprises 12 residues. General study results and limits: Older age went with lower TCR beta diversity per million T cells, in a roughly linear way.

It was with a sample-barcoded 5' primer and a J-beta primer mix that a second PCR of roughly 7 to 12 cycles was run. Each CDR3 protein is one row after TCRdb ran MiXCR on the 5' RACE reads. The sample lists about 1 million distinct CDR3 sequences, approximately 25% seen once, with around 0.75% in the top ten. As regards this clonotype: Antigen: not known.

This sample was also put to use in a study of T cells of mothers and their children. Per that study: cDNA was made from all extracted RNA, about 1.5 ug per 15 ul.

The rearrangement uses TRBV4-1 and TRBJ2-5; D possibly corresponds to TRBD2 (5 bases). The TCR was taken from a girl aged 2 to 10 in good health. Sequenced material: blood. In DNA form, the CDR3 reads TGCGCCAGCAGCCAAGAAGGAGGATCGTTGTACTTC. Protein sequence: CASSQEGGSLYF.